The text below deals with one TCR beta chain. Its antigen is unidentified. At one of its ends the junction is not consistent with the germline gene, which may arise from a read error. The V gene's germline CDR1 is SGHVS and CDR2 FQNEAQ. This CDR3 spans 14 amino acids. Each donor was a healthy Caucasian individual from Russia, aged roughly 6 to 90. These data are taken from a study of blood T cells in healthy people across ages. About the research overall: Template switching captured about one barcoded beta molecule per two T cells.

General observations from the study: Calculation of diversity from one million T cells yielded estimates considered to be underestimates. While age rose, TCR beta diversity per million T cells dropped in a roughly linear way.

Together with a sample-barcoded 5' primer, a J-beta primer mix was included in a second PCR lasting 7 to 11 cycles. TCRdb redid the calling of the 5' RACE reads with MiXCR, one entry per CDR3 protein. Of approximately 1.5 million distinct CDR3 sequences detected, under 55% appear once; the ten largest clones hold 4%. The sequenced material came from blood. The chain links TRBV7-8 to TRBJ2-5; D not resolved. The J call may not be correct, given that the DNA end is closer to TRBJ2-7. The clonotype was recovered from a woman aged 18-30 years in good health. CDR3 DNA: TGTGCCAGCAGCTTGACCCTGAGCTCCGACGAGCAGTACTTC. Its translation is CASSLTLSSDEQYF.